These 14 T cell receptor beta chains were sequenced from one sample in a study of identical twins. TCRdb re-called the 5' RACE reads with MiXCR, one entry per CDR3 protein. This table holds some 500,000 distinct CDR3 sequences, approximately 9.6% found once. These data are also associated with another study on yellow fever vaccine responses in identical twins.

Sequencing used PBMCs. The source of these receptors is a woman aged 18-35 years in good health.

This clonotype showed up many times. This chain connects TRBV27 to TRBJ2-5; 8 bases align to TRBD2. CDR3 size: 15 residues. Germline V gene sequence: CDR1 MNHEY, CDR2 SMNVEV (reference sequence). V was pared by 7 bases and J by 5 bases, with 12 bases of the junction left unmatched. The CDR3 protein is CASTRLGLGSETQYF. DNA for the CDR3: TGTGCCAGCACCCGTCTGGGACTAGGCTCGGAGACCCAGTACTTC.

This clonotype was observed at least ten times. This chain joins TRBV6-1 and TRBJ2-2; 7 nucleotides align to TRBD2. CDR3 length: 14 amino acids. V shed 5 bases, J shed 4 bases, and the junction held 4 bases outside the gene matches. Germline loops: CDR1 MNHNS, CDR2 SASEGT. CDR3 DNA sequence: TGTGCCAGCAGTCTGTCTAGCGGCACCGGGGAGCTGTTTTTT. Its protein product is CASSLSSGTGELFF.

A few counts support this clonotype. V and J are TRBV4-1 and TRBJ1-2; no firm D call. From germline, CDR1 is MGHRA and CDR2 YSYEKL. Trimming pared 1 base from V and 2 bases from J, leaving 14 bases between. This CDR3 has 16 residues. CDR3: CASSQVEGIPNYGYTF. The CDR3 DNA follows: TGCGCCAGCAGCCAAGTAGAGGGTATACCCAACTATGGCTACACCTTC.

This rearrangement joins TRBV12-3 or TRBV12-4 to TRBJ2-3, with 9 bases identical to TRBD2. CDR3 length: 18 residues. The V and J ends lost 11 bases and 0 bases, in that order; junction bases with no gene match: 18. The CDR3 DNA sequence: TGTGCCTTCAGTTTACGCGGGGGGGTTCTCACTAGCACAGATACGCAGTATTTT. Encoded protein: CAFSLRGGVLTSTDTQYF.

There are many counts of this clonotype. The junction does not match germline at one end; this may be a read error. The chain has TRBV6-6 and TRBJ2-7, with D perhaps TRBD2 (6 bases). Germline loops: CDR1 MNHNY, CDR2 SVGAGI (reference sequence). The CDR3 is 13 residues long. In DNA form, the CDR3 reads TGTGCCAGCGGATCTAGCGACTCCTACAAGCAGTACTTC. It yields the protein CASGSSDSYKQYF.

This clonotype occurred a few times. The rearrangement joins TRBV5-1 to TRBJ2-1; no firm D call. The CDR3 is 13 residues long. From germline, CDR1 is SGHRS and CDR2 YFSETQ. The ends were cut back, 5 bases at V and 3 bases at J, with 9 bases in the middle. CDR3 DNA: TGCGCCAGCAGGAAGACAATCTACAATGAGCAGTTCTTC. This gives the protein CASRKTIYNEQFF.

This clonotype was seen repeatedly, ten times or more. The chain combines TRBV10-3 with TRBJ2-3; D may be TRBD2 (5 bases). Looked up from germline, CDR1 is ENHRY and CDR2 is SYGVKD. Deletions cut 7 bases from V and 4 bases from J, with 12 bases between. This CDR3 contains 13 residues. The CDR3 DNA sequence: TGTGCCATCACGCAAGGACTGGCAGATACGCAGTATTTT. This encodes CAITQGLADTQYF.

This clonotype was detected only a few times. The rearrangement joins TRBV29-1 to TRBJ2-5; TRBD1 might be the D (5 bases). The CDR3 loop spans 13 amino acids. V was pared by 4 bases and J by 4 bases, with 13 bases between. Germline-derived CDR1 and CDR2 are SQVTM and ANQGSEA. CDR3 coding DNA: TGCAGCGTTGGAAAGACAGTCGGAGAGACCCAGTACTTC. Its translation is CSVGKTVGETQYF. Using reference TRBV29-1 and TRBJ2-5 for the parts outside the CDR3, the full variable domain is SAVISQKPSRDICQRGTSLTIQCQVDSQVTMMFWYRQQPGQSLTLIATANQGSEATYESGFVIDKFPISRPNLTFSTLTVSNMSPEDSSIYLCSVGKTVGETQYFGPGTRLLVL.

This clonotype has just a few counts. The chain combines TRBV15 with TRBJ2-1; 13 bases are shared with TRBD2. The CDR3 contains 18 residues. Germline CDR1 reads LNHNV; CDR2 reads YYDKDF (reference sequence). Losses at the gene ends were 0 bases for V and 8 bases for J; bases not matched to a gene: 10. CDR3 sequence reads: CATSREPEGLAGFDEQFF. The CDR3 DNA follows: TGTGCCACCAGCAGAGAACCTGAGGGACTAGCGGGATTCGATGAGCAGTTCTTC.

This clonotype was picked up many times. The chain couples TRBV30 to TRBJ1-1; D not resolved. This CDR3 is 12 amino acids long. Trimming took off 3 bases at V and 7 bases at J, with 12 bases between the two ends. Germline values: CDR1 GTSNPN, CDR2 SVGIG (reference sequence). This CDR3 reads CAWRSATDEAFF. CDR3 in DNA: TGTGCCTGGAGAAGTGCTACAGATGAAGCTTTCTTT.

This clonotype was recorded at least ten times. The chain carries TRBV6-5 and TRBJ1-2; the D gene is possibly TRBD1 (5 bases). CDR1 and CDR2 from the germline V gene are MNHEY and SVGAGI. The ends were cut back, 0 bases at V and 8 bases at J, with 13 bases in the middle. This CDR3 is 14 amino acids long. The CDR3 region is CASSYSSGSLGYTF. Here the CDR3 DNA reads TGTGCCAGCAGTTACTCCTCAGGGTCGCTCGGCTACACCTTC.

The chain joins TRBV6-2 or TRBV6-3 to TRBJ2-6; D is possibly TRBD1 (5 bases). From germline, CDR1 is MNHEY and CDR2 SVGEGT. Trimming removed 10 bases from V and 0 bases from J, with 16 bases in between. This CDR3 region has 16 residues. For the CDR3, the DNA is TGTGCCACCAGGGCGACAGTATACTCTGGGGCCAACGTCCTGACTTTC. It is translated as CATRATVYSGANVLTF.

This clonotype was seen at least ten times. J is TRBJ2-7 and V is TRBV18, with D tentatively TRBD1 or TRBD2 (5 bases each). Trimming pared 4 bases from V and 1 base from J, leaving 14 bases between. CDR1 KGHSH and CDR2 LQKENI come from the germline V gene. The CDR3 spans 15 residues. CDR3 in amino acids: CASSLFRDASYEQYF. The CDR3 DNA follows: TGTGCCAGCTCACTATTCCGGGACGCATCCTACGAGCAGTACTTC.

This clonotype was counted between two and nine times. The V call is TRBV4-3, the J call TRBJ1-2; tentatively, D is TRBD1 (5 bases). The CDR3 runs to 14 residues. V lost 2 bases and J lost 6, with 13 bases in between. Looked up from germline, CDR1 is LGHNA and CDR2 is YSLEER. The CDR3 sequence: CASSQSILGDGYTF. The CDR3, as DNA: TGCGCCAGCAGCCAATCAATTCTAGGGGATGGCTACACCTTC.